This paragraph covers one T cell receptor (beta chain) sequence. Its antigen is as yet unknown. This sample was included in a study of cytomegalovirus exposure and HLA in healthy donors. Study observations and caveats: Analysis performed later found around 15,000 TCR beta sequences associated with HLA alleles at 0.05 false discovery rate. Segments of the TCR beta V type were, in most cases, productive about 87% or about 30% of the time in an earlier analysis. Later work found that TCR association rates differed between HLA loci; DRB1 had the most and HLA-C the fewest. Common viral pathogens were later found to be apparently linked to several of the most significant clusters.

The PCR had 60 Vbeta and 13 Jbeta primers. The method was immunoSEQ multiplex PCR; TCRdb's version includes in-frame clones alone and lacks a portion of them. The top ten hold 1.4% to 1.5% of the sample, which has over 150,000 clones, over 65% seen once. Sequenced: PBMCs. The sequence was obtained from a woman in her 30s in good health and CMV-seropositive.

The CDR3 nucleotides read TGTGCCAGCGCCCTTAAACAGGGAACCGCTTTCTTT. This codes for CASALKQGTAFF. The V and J genes are TRBV6-1 and TRBJ1-1; D is possibly TRBD1 (6 bases). V lost 8 bases to trimming and J lost 11 bases, with 18 bases between them. Germline V lookup: CDR1 MNHNS, CDR2 SASEGT. The CDR3 runs to 12 residues.